The rows below give T cell receptor beta chains drawn from one sample of a study of T cells in Graves' hyperthyroidism and ophthalmopathy. Each CDR3 protein is one row after TCRdb ran MiXCR on the multiplex PCR reads. The sample has fewer than 450,000 distinct CDR3 sequences; roughly an eighth are singletons. The sequencing input was blood. The receptor set was obtained from a man aged 50 or older with Graves' ophthalmopathy. CDR3s include the opening cysteine and the closing phenylalanine or tryptophan. D genes are given only for firm matches. Clone size is stated in some rows and not others, as once, few, many or a class when expanded.

TRBV18	TRBJ2-7	NA	many	14	TGTGCCAGCTCACTGACTCCTTCCCCTCTCGAGCAGTACTTC	CASSLTPSPLEQYF
TRBV30	TRBJ2-7	NA	many	13	TGTGCCTATTCCAGGGCCCTCTCCTACGAGCAGTACTTC	CAYSRALSYEQYF
TRBV12-3/TRBV12-4	TRBJ2-1	NA	many	15	TGTGCCAGCAGTTCAACAGCGGTGGCCTACAATGAGCAGTTCTTC	CASSSTAVAYNEQFF
TRBV18	TRBJ1-5	NA	NA	16	TGTGCCAGCTCACCACCGGACGGACAGTTCGATCAGCCCCAGCATTTT	CASSPPDGQFDQPQHF
TRBV7-8	TRBJ2-1	TRBD2	NA	23	TGTGCCAGCAGCTTAGTTAGCGGGAGGGCCTCGTCTGCCCCGAAAATATTCTACAATGAGCAGTTCTTC	CASSLVSGRASSAPKIFYNEQFF
TRBV6-5	TRBJ1-1	NA	NA	15	TGTGCCAGCAGTTACTCGAGGACAGTCAGCACTGAAGCTTTCTTT	CASSYSRTVSTEAFF
TRBV29-1	TRBJ2-1	NA	many	11	TGCAGCGAGACCGTCGCAACTGAGCAGTTCTTC	CSETVATEQFF
TRBV7-9	TRBJ2-3	NA	NA	14	TGTGCCAGCAGCTTAGCGGAAATATGGGATACGCAGTATTTT	CASSLAEIWDTQYF
TRBV5-1	TRBJ2-7	TRBD2	many	14	TGCGCCAGCAGCTTGGGACTAGCGGGAGAAGGGCAGTACTTC	CASSLGLAGEGQYF
TRBV3-1	TRBJ2-1	NA	many	14	TGTGCCAGCAGCCAAGGGGACACCTACAATGAGCAGTTCTTC	CASSQGDTYNEQFF
TRBV29-1	TRBJ2-5	NA	many	14	TGCAGCGTTGAACTCGCAAGGTTCGGAGAGACCCAGTACTTC	CSVELARFGETQYF
TRBV7-9	TRBJ2-6	NA	few	15	TGTGCCAGCAGCTACATGGGCTCTGGGGCCAACGTCCTGACTTTC	CASSYMGSGANVLTF
TRBV12-3/TRBV12-4	TRBJ1-3	NA	many	14	TGTGCCAGCAGCTTTGGGAGCTCTGGAAACACCATATATTTT	CASSFGSSGNTIYF
TRBV5-1	TRBJ2-3	TRBD2	many	15	TGCGCCAGCAGCTCCACGACTAGCCCTACAGATACGCAGTATTTT	CASSSTTSPTDTQYF
TRBV12-3/TRBV12-4	TRBJ2-3	TRBD2	few	13	TGTGCCAGCGGCCTAGCGGGGTCAGATACGCAGTATTTT	CASGLAGSDTQYF
TRBV12-3/TRBV12-4	TRBJ1-1	NA	many	12	TGTGCCACCGGACTGATGAACACTGAAGCTTTCTTT	CATGLMNTEAFF
TRBV10-3	TRBJ2-3	NA	many	13	TGTGCCGTCTCTAGCGTTGCCACAGATACGCAGTATTTT	CAVSSVATDTQYF
TRBV25-1	TRBJ1-6	NA	many	17	TGTGCCAGCAGTGCGGACAGCCAAAGCTCCTATAATTCACCCCTCCACTTT	CASSADSQSSYNSPLHF
TRBV20-1	TRBJ2-1	NA	few	14	TGCAGTGCTAGAGATCTGAAACCCTACAATGAGCAGTTCTTC	CSARDLKPYNEQFF
TRBV11-2	TRBJ2-6	NA	many	21	TGTGCCAGCAGCCAGTATCGATCGTCAGGGTCCTTAAGCTCTGGGGCCAACGTCCTGACTTTC	CASSQYRSSGSLSSGANVLTF
TRBV6-1	TRBJ2-7	NA	many	13	TGTGCCACCTTCGGAGACAGGAATTACGAGCAGTACTTC	CATFGDRNYEQYF
TRBV6-1	TRBJ1-1	TRBD1	once	13	TGTGCCAGCAGTCCGGAGGGGGCCCCTGAAGCTTTCTTT	CASSPEGAPEAFF
TRBV2	TRBJ2-1	TRBD2	many	16	TGTGCCAGCAGTGAATCTCTAGCGGGAGGGCCGAATGAGCAGTTCTTC	CASSESLAGGPNEQFF
TRBV29-1	TRBJ1-1	NA	few	13	TGCAGCGTTGTTACAACAAGGATAACTGAAGCTTTCTTT	CSVVTTRITEAFF
TRBV28	TRBJ2-6	NA	NA	13	TGTGCCAGCATTGTATCTGGGGCCAACGTCCTGACTTTC	CASIVSGANVLTF
TRBV20-1	TRBJ2-3	NA	NA	13	TGCAGTGCTAGAGCCGACTACCGTGAGGCGCAGTATTTT	CSARADYREAQYF
TRBV4-1	TRBJ2-2	NA	few	15	TGCGCCAGCAGCCAGGCCAGGAGGGCCGCCGGGGAGCTGTTTTTT	CASSQARRAAGELFF
TRBV11-2	TRBJ2-5	NA	few	13	TGTGCCAGCAGTGAGCCGGGCAGGGAGACCCAGTACTTC	CASSEPGRETQYF
TRBV24-1	TRBJ2-3	TRBD2	few	16	TGTGCCACCAGTGAAACGAGCGGGAGGGCCGTAGATACGCAGTATTTT	CATSETSGRAVDTQYF
TRBV5-1	TRBJ2-7	TRBD2	many	15	TGCGCCAGCAGCACCTCTAGCGGGAGTTCCTACGAGCAGTACTTC	CASSTSSGSSYEQYF
TRBV6-1	TRBJ2-7	NA	NA	16	TGTGCCAGCAGTGCCCAAGATCAGGTAATTCGGTACGAGCAGTACTTC	CASSAQDQVIRYEQYF
TRBV7-9	TRBJ2-7	NA	NA	15	TGTGCCAGCAGCTTAGAGGGGACTCTCCCGGGAGAGCAGTACTTC	CASSLEGTLPGEQYF
TRBV6-5	TRBJ2-7	TRBD1	few	16	TGTGCCAGCAGTTACCTCCTCACAGACAGGGGATTAGAGCAGTACTTC	CASSYLLTDRGLEQYF
TRBV2	TRBJ2-5	NA	many	13	TGTGCCAGTACCGACGTTGGCCAAGAGACCCAGTACTTC	CASTDVGQETQYF
TRBV2	TRBJ2-1	NA	once	15	TGTGCCAGCAGCGAACGGCCAGCGGACCTCAATGAGCAGTTCTTC	CASSERPADLNEQFF
TRBV29-1	TRBJ2-3	TRBD2	NA	12	TGCAGCGTTGATCTACTAGCGGGAGTAGTGTATTTT	CSVDLLAGVVYF
TRBV27	TRBJ2-5	NA	few	15	TGTGCCAGCAGTAAGCAACCGGGACTCCAAGAGACCCAGTACTTC	CASSKQPGLQETQYF
TRBV20-1	TRBJ2-1	TRBD2	many	13	TGCAGTGCATCAGGACTAGCGGACAATGAGCAGTTCTTC	CSASGLADNEQFF
TRBV24-1	TRBJ2-5	NA	NA	15	TGTGCCACCAGTGATCCCGGGACACAGGAAGAGACCCAGTACTTC	CATSDPGTQEETQYF
TRBV20-1	TRBJ2-3	NA	many	12	TGCAGTGCTAGAGACAGTGAAGATACGCAGTATTTT	CSARDSEDTQYF
TRBV7-2	TRBJ2-1	NA	many	12	TGTGCCAGCAGCGCGAGATACAATGAGCAGTTCTTC	CASSARYNEQFF
TRBV5-1	TRBJ2-1	TRBD2	many	14	TGCGCCAGCAGCTTTTCGACTAGCAACAATGAGCAGTTCTTC	CASSFSTSNNEQFF
TRBV19	TRBJ2-4	TRBD1	NA	16	TGTGCCAGTAGTGGGTCGGGACAGCTAGCCAAAAACATTCAGTACTTC	CASSGSGQLAKNIQYF
TRBV4-1	TRBJ2-7	TRBD2	many	15	TGCGCCAGCAGCCGGAAACTAGCGGGGCTCTACGAGCAGTACTTC	CASSRKLAGLYEQYF
TRBV24-1	TRBJ2-2	TRBD1	NA	18	TGTGCCACCAGTGATCCCAACCCCGGGACAGGGCACACCGGGGAGCTGTTTTTT	CATSDPNPGTGHTGELFF
TRBV20-1	TRBJ2-7	TRBD2	many	14	TGCAGTGCTAGAGGAGTAGCGGGCTCCTACGAGCAGTACTTC	CSARGVAGSYEQYF
TRBV7-2	TRBJ2-5	NA	few	17	TGTGCCAGCAGCTCCCCCCTACCGGGGCCGGCTCCGGAGACCCAGTACTTC	CASSSPLPGPAPETQYF
TRBV3-1	TRBJ2-3	NA	many	12	TGTGCCAGCAGCCAGATTGAGGATACGCAGTATTTT	CASSQIEDTQYF
TRBV7-8	TRBJ2-1	TRBD2	many	15	TGTGCCAGCAGCTTAGGGCGGGAGGGCTACAATGAGCAGTTCTTC	CASSLGREGYNEQFF
TRBV12-3/TRBV12-4	TRBJ2-5	NA	many	13	TGTGCCAGCAGTCTCAGGGGCATGGAGACCCAGTACTTC	CASSLRGMETQYF
TRBV20-1	TRBJ2-5	TRBD1	many	16	TGCAGTGCTCTACCCCCGGACAGGGGATTTAGGGAGACCCAGTACTTC	CSALPPDRGFRETQYF
TRBV11-2	TRBJ1-1	TRBD1	many	13	TGTGCCAGCAGGGGGACAGGGCGTACTGAAGCTTTCTTT	CASRGTGRTEAFF
TRBV11-2	TRBJ2-1	NA	many	14	TGTGCCAGCAGCTTGGACCAAGCACAGGGTGAGCAGTTCTTC	CASSLDQAQGEQFF
TRBV5-6	TRBJ2-1	NA	few	16	TGTGCCAGCAGCCCCCTGGTGGTAGCGGCCCACAATGAGCAGTTCTTC	CASSPLVVAAHNEQFF
TRBV29-1	TRBJ2-7	NA	many	15	TGCAGCGTCGCTAACCGAGCGGGCCTCTCCTACGAGCAGTACTTC	CSVANRAGLSYEQYF